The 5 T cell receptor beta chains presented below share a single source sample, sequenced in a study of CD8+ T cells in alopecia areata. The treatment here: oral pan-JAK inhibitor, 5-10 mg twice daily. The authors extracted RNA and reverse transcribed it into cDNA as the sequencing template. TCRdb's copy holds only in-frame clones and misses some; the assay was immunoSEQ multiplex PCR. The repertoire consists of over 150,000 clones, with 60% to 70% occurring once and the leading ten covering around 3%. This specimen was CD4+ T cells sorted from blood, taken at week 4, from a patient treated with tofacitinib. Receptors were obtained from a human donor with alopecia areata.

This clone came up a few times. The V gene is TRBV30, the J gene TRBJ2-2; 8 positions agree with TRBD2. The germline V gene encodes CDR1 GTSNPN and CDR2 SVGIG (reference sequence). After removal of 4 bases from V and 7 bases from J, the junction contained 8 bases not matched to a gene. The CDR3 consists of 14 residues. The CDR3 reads CAWNPGGPGGELFF. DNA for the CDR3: TGTGCCTGGAACCCGGGGGGGCCCGGCGGGGAGCTGTTTTTT. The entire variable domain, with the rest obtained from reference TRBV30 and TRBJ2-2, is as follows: SQTIHQWPATLVQPVGSPLSLECTVEGTSNPNLYWYRQAAGRGLQLLFYSVGIGQISSEVPQNLSASRPQDRQFILSSKKLLLSDSGFYLCAWNPGGPGGELFFGEGSRLTVL.

CDR3 protein: CASSQGPSGLAGGDTQYF. In DNA, the CDR3 is TGTGCCAGCAGCCAAGGACCCTCCGGACTCGCCGGGGGAGATACGCAGTATTTT. V is TRBV4-2 and J is TRBJ2-3, with a weak D call TRBD2 (6 bases). Germline assignment: CDR1 LGHNA and CDR2 YNFKEQ. CDR3 size: 18 residues. With 1 base removed from V and 5 bases from J, the gap between germline ends came to 22 bases.

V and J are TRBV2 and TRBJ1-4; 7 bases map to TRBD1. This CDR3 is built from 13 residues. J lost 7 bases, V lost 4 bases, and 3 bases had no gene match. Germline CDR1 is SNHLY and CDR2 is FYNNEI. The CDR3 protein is CASSGTGVEKLFF. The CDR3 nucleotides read TGTGCCAGCAGTGGAACAGGGGTTGAAAAACTGTTTTTT. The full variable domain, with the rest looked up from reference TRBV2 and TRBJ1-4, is EPEVTQTPSHQVTQMGQEVILRCVPISNHLYFYWYRQILGQKVEFLVSFYNNEISEKSEIFDDQFSVERPDGSNFTLKIRSTKLEDSAMYFCASSGTGVEKLFFGSGTQLSVL.

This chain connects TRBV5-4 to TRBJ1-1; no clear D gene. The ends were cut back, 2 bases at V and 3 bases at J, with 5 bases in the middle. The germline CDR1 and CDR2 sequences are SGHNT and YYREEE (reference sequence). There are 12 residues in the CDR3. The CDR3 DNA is TGTGCCAGCAGCTTTTCCGACACTGAAGCTTTCTTT. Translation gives CASSFSDTEAFF.

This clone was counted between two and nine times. In DNA form, the CDR3 reads TGTGCCAGCAGCCCGGCGGGAGTTGAGCAGTTCTTC. Translation gives CASSPAGVEQFF. The V gene is TRBV7-9, the J gene TRBJ2-1; TRBD2 matches 7 bases. Germline CDR1 is SEHNR and CDR2 is FQNEAQ (reference sequence). V trimming: 5 bases; J trimming: 9 bases; junction bases outside the gene matches: 4. This CDR3 is built from 12 residues.